This T cell receptor beta chain was sequenced for a study of T cells after yellow fever vaccination. Study results and caveats: Abundant bulk-population clonotypes could contaminate the FACS-sorted repertoires.

The CDR3 runs 15 residues. Germline trimming cut 4 bases from V and 4 bases from J; bases unmatched to any gene: 6. Germline lookup yields CDR1 SGHTA and CDR2 FQGNSA. The table lists this clonotype with many counts. Its antigen is unidentified. Generation of TCR cDNA used 5'RACE template switching (which added a universal primer site and UMIs). TCRdb reprocessed the 5' RACE reads via MiXCR and lists one record per CDR3 protein. This table has 120,000 or so distinct CDR3 sequences, around 9.8% appearing once. The starting material was CD8+ T cells sorted from PBMCs, obtained on the day of the yellow fever booster vaccination. The chain carries TRBV7-2 and TRBJ2-2; 7 positions agree with TRBD1. The source of this sequence is a man aged 18 to 30 who received the YFV17D yellow fever vaccine. The CDR3 coding sequence is TGTGCCAGCAGCTCCAGGGGGTACGGCACCGGGGAGCTGTTTTTT. It yields the protein CASSSRGYGTGELFF.